This T cell receptor beta chain is from a study of cytomegalovirus exposure and HLA in healthy donors. Whole-study context: A prior analysis found fewer than 120 million unique TCR beta sequences from some 190 million T cells. Ancestry clustering placed 81% of under 450 genotyped donors in the Caucasian-associated cluster. Whole-study results and caveats: Common viral pathogens seemed, in a later analysis, to connect with several of the most significant clusters.

Turning to this clone: As yet, its antigen is unknown.

The junction had 11 bases not matched to a gene; V was cut back by 6 bases and J by 9 bases. The CDR3 is 15 amino acids. The PCR made use of 60 Vbeta and 13 Jbeta primers. Generated by immunoSEQ multiplex PCR, the TCRdb table keeps only in-frame clones and is missing some. The data hold roughly 130,000 clones, with around 71% observed a single time. This chain uses TRBV23-1 with TRBJ1-6, with 7 bases matching TRBD1. TRBV23-1 qualifies as an ORF whose function is uncertain. The clonotype originates from a woman aged 55-70 years in good health and CMV-seropositive. The source material was PBMCs. The CDR3 DNA reads TGCGCCAGCAGGGGAAGACAGGGCTTTGCTTCACCCCTCCACTTT. Its translation is CASRGRQGFASPLHF.